What follows are 11 T cell receptor beta chains derived from one specimen sequenced in a study of blood T cell repertoires in COVID-19. Using immunoSEQ multiplex PCR, the repertoire was profiled, and TCRdb retains in-frame clones only, with some absent. The sample consists of a few hundred thousand clones, 90% of them appearing once. What was sequenced was PBMCs or T cells enriched from blood (not recorded which). The receptors stem from a woman aged 18-29 years with acute COVID-19.

This rearrangement joins TRBV28 to TRBJ2-3, with D possibly TRBD2 on 5 matching bases. In germline, CDR1 is MDHEN, CDR2 SYDVKM. The V end lost 6 bases, the J end lost 6 bases, and 25 bases lay between the germline ends. The CDR3 covers 17 residues. This CDR3 reads CASSPLGPSLATDTQYF. For the CDR3, the DNA is TGTGCCAGCAGCCCCCTAGGACCATCTCTAGCAACGGATACGCAGTATTTT.

The chain uses TRBV28 and TRBJ2-5; 13 positions match TRBD2. This CDR3 is 17 amino acids long. The V gene's germline CDR1 is MDHEN and CDR2 SYDVKM. The ends lost 4 bases at V and 5 bases at J; junction bases unmatched: 10. CDR3 sequence (DNA): TGTGCCAGCAGTTCATGGACTAGCGGGAGTTGGGGGGAGACCCAGTACTTC. It encodes CASSSWTSGSWGETQYF.

CDR3 sequence (DNA): TGTGCCAGCAGTTTGGGAGGCAGGGGGACCGGGGAGCTGTTTTTT. This codes for CASSLGGRGTGELFF. The genes are TRBV28 and TRBJ2-2; D may be TRBD1 (7 bases). The CDR3 totals 15 residues. Trimming removed 3 bases from V and 5 bases from J, with 13 bases in between. The germline V gene has CDR1 MDHEN and CDR2 SYDVKM. Complete variable domain (other parts from reference TRBV28 and TRBJ2-2): DVKVTQSSRYLVKRTGEKVFLECVQDMDHENMFWYRQDPGLGLRLIYFSYDVKMKEKGDIPEGYSVSREKKERFSLILESASTNQTSMYLCASSLGGRGTGELFFGEGSRLTVL.

The rearrangement uses TRBV6-5 and TRBJ1-2; 7 nucleotides line up with TRBD1. CDR1 MNHEY and CDR2 SVGAGI come from the germline V gene. The trim removed 2 bases at V and 9 bases at J, leaving 12 bases unmatched. CDR3 length: 15 residues. The CDR3 bases are TGTGCCAGCAGTTACAGGACAGGAGGGGATGCACGCTACACCTTC. Translation gives CASSYRTGGDARYTF.

The chain has TRBV19 and TRBJ2-7, with 7 bases fitting TRBD2. Per germline, CDR1 LNHDA and CDR2 SQIVND (reference sequence). Trimming removed 9 bases from V and 0 bases from J; junction bases left unmatched: 8. This CDR3 has 14 amino acids. Here the CDR3 reads CASRVRDYSYEQYF. In nucleotides, the CDR3 is TGTGCCAGCAGAGTGAGGGACTACTCCTACGAGCAGTACTTC.

Here the CDR3 reads CASSPGTPLLADTQYF. In nucleotides, the CDR3 is TGTGCCAGCAGCCCTGGGACTCCGCTGCTCGCAGATACGCAGTATTTT. This rearrangement joins TRBV7-3 to TRBJ2-3; a possible D gene is TRBD2 (6 bases). Germline lookup yields CDR1 SGHTA and CDR2 FQGTGA. The CDR3 covers 16 residues. Between the trimmed V and J ends, which lost 5 bases and 4 bases, there was a span of 19 bases.

The chain combines TRBV18 with TRBJ2-7; 9 bases align to TRBD2. Losses at the gene ends were 3 bases for V and 2 bases for J; bases not matched to a gene: 11. The CDR3 extends over 17 amino acids. Germline CDR1 is KGHSH and CDR2 is LQKENI. In nucleotides, the CDR3 is TGTGCCAGCTCACCGTCGTCCAGGCTAGCGGGGACCTACGAGCAGTACTTC. This gives the protein CASSPSSRLAGTYEQYF.

The V call is TRBV11-3, the J call TRBJ2-7; D uncertain. The CDR3 is made up of 15 amino acids. Germline V lookup: CDR1 SGHNT, CDR2 YENEEA. The V gene lost 5 bases and the J gene lost 2 bases, with 16 bases spanning the gap. CDR3 nucleotides: TGTGCCAGCAGCATAGGGTTAGCCAGTACCTACGAGCAGTACTTC. It translates to CASSIGLASTYEQYF.

V and J are TRBV28 and TRBJ1-4; the match to TRBD1 covers 7 bases. CDR3 length equals 14 residues. With V trimmed by 6 bases and J by 2 bases, 3 bases remained unmatched. Looked up from germline, CDR1 is MDHEN and CDR2 is SYDVKM. CDR3 nucleotides: TGTGCCAGCAGGCAGGGACAGACTAATGAAAAACTGTTTTTT. Translating gives CASRQGQTNEKLFF.

V usage is TRBV5-1 and J usage is TRBJ2-3, with 8 nucleotides matching TRBD1. CDR1 and CDR2 from the germline V gene are SGHRS and YFSETQ. This CDR3 contains 14 residues. Losses at the gene ends were 7 bases for V and 4 bases for J; bases not matched to a gene: 8. CDR3 loop: CASWTGRNPDTQYF. CDR3 bases: TGCGCCAGCTGGACAGGGAGGAACCCAGATACGCAGTATTTT.

The chain carries TRBV10-2 and TRBJ2-5, with 15 bases aligning to TRBD2. CDR1 WSHSY and CDR2 SAAADI come from the germline V gene. CDR3 size: 15 residues. The trim removed 6 bases at V and 5 bases at J, leaving 4 bases unmatched. This chain's CDR3 is CASRTGTSGRETQYF. The CDR3 nucleotides are TGCGCCAGCAGAACCGGGACTAGCGGGAGGGAGACCCAGTACTTC.